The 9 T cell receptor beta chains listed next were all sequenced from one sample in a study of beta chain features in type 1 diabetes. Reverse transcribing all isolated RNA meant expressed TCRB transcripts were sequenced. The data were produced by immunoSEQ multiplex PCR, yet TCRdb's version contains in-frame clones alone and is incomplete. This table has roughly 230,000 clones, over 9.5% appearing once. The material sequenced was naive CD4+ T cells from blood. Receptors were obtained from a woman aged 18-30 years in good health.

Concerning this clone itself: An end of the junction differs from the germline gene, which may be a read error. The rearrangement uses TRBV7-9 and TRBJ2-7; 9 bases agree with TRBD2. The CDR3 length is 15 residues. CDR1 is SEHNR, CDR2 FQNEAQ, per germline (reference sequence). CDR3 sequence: CASSLGPSGNRGSRF. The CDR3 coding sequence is TGTGCCAGCAGCTTAGGCCCTAGCGGGAATCGGGGTTCTCGCTTC.

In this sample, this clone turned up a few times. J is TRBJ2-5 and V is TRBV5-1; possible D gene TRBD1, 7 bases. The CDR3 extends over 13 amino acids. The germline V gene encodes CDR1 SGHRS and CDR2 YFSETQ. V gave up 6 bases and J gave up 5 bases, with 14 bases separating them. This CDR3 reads CASNTEGAETQYF. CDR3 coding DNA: TGCGCCAGCAACACGGAGGGGGCTGAGACCCAGTACTTC. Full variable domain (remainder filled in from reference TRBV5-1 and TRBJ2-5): KAGVTQTPRYLIKTRGQQVTLSCSPISGHRSVSWYQQTPGQGLQFLFEYFSETQRNKGNFPGRFSGRQFSNSRSEMNVSTLELGDSALYLCASNTEGAETQYFGPGTRLLVL.

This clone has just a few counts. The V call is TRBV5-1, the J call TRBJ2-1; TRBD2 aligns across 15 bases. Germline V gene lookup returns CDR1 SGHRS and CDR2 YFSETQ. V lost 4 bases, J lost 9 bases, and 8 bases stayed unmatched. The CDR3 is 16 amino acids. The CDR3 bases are TGCGCCAGCAGCCGTCGGACTAGCGGGGGGGAGGCTGAGCAGTTCTTC. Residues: CASSRRTSGGEAEQFF.

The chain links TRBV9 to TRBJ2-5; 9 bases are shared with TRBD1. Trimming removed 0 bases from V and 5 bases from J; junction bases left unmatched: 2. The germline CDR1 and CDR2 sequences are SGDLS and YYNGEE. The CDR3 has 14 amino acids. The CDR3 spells CASSVEGQGETQYF. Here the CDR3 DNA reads TGTGCCAGCAGCGTAGAGGGACAGGGTGAGACCCAGTACTTC.

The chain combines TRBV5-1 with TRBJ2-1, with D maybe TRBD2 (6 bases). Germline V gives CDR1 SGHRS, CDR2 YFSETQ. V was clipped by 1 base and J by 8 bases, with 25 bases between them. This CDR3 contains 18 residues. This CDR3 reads CASSLRLGFASKTHEQFF. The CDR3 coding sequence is TGCGCCAGCAGCTTGAGACTAGGGTTCGCTAGTAAGACCCATGAGCAGTTCTTC.

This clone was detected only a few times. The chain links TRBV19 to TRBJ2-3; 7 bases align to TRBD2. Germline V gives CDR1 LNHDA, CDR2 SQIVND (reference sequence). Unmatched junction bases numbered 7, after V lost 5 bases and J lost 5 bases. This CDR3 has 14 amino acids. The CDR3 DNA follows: TGTGCCAGTAGTGAGCGGGGCCCCAAAGATACGCAGTATTTT. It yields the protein CASSERGPKDTQYF.

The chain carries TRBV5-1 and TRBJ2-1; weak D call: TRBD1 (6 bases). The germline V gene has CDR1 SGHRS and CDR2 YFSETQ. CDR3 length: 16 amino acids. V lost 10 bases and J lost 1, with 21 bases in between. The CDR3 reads CAPIHRTVGSYNEQFF. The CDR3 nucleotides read TGCGCCCCAATTCACCGGACAGTCGGTTCCTACAATGAGCAGTTCTTC. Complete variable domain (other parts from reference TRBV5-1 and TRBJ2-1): KAGVTQTPRYLIKTRGQQVTLSCSPISGHRSVSWYQQTPGQGLQFLFEYFSETQRNKGNFPGRFSGRQFSNSRSEMNVSTLELGDSALYLCAPIHRTVGSYNEQFFGPGTRLTVL.

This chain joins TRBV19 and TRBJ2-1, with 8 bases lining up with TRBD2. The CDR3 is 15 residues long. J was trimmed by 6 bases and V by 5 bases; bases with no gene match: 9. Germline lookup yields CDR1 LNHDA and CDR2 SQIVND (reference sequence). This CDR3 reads CASSLPFRGGNEQFF. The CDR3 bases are TGTGCCAGTAGTCTACCCTTCCGGGGGGGCAATGAGCAGTTCTTC.

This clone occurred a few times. CDR3 loop: CASSLRGPDEQYF. Written as DNA, the CDR3 is TGCGCCAGCAGCTTGAGGGGGCCGGACGAGCAGTACTTC. This rearrangement joins TRBV5-1 to TRBJ2-7, with 7 bases that match TRBD1. Trimming removed 1 base from V and 5 bases from J; junction bases left unmatched: 3. CDR1 is SGHRS, CDR2 YFSETQ, per germline. The CDR3 length is 13 residues.